Here is one TCR beta chain with its context. There is no known antigen for this receptor. No base quality values were provided; no much bigger clone lies one nucleotide off. This specimen comes from a study of cytomegalovirus exposure and HLA in healthy donors (TCRdb year 2017). General notes on the study: An earlier analysis of 550 to 700 of the donors reported approximately 270 Gb of sequence data and some 120 million unique TCR beta sequences from some 180 million T cells. Donor age, sex, ethnicity and CMV serostatus were compiled alongside the repertoire data. A handful of DR-DQ haplotypes were handled as single units for association and clustering because linkage in the cohort was strong. A later analysis re-analyzed previously published TCR beta repertoires from roughly 630 donors and added high-resolution HLA genotyping to study TCR occurrence patterns. HLA typing included class I and class II loci at four-digit resolution. In addition to the first cohort of approximately 650 subjects, a separate validation cohort of approximately 110 different subjects was used. To predict cytomegalovirus infection status, the study brought together high-throughput TCR immunosequencing, statistical association of individual TCRs with disease status, and machine learning. The study aimed to test whether signatures of past pathogen exposure could be identified by cataloging public T cell receptors. To decide whether each TCR beta V gene segment behaved as functional or pseudogenic, an earlier analysis of fewer than 750 of the donors relied on high-throughput TCR beta sequencing. The later analysis used no new phenotypic data to find candidate immune exposures, relying instead on TCR beta sequences and their occurrence across donors. Across approximately 400 genotyped donors of the cohort, an average of 235,054 unique TCR beta nucleotide sequences per donor were sequenced, and roughly 20% of those sequences were non-productive. Using immunosequencing, the study profiled T cell repertoires from approximately 700 subjects and related those repertoires to cytomegalovirus serostatus. The number of donors typed differed by locus, with roughly 629-640 for A, B, C, DRB1 and DQB1, around 500 for DQA1, approximately 570 for DPA1, and some 470 for DPB1. A later genetic analysis used genome-wide SNP genotypes for about three fifths of the roughly 700 donors, treating that subset as a discovery cohort. Of the 300 to 500 genotyped donors, 75% to 85% were placed in the genetic ancestry cluster associated with self-reported Caucasian donors. An early release that covered fewer than 800 HLA-typed donors contained 250 to 350 gigabases of sequencing data and 85 million to 100 million unique TCR sequences. Every repertoire in the discovery cohort had been generated on one and the same sequencing platform.

Library creation used the immunoSEQ multiplex PCR assay. The multiplex PCR relied on a mix of 60 forward primers for TCR Vbeta segments and 13 reverse primers for TCR Jbeta segments. The CDR3 region of rearranged TCR beta genes was amplified from genomic DNA by a multiplex PCR assay. The Illumina HiSeq System was used to sequence the amplified TCR beta libraries as 87-base-pair reads. The authors' pipeline ran thus. Across the roughly 640 repertoires, a later analysis counted roughly 77 million unique TCR beta chains, roughly 11 million of which were shared by at least two donors. Raw reads were error-corrected and collapsed into unique sequences with a nearest-neighbor algorithm that merged closely related sequences to remove PCR and sequencing errors. V, D and J gene segments were assigned by aligning CDR3 sequences to IMGT reference sequences. For a sequence to be retained, at least a six-nucleotide match to both a V gene segment and a J gene segment was required. Rearrangements were called productive when the CDR3 lacked stop codons and stayed in frame with V and J; all others were non-productive. CDR3 was defined by IMGT convention, running from the second conserved V-encoded cysteine to the conserved J-encoded phenylalanine. Sequences without an unambiguous match to a single V gene segment were excluded from the earlier analysis of about 600 of the donors. In an earlier analysis of 450 to 700 of the donors, V segments were called functional above 56.7% productive rearrangements and were called segregating when the between-donor standard deviation exceeded 5%. A statistical classification framework was built to diagnose cytomegalovirus status from the catalog of TCR beta chain sequences. In a later analysis, TCR nucleotide sequences were compared against IMGT/GENE-DB human TR gene sequences so that V and J genes could be assigned. The TCRdist pipeline was used in a later analysis to assign CDR3 sequences and most-parsimonious VDJ recombination scenarios. In a later analysis, each TCR beta chain was defined by its CDR3 amino acid sequence together with its V-gene family, and reads lacking a unique V-gene family were excluded. A later analysis removed over 500 highly shared, low-generation-probability nucleotide sequences to deal with suspected cross-contamination and a sequencing artifact. For each public chain, a later analysis derived a clonal expansion index from normalized ranks of inferred template counts within each repertoire. Generation probabilities in a later analysis came from a VDJ recombination model fitted to out-of-frame rearrangements, and those results were checked against IGoR. Hypergeometric tests were used in a later analysis to score TCR-TCR, TCR-HLA and TCR-CMV co-occurrence, with a repertoire-size bias correction applied to the TCR pairs. To estimate false discovery rates, a later analysis permuted the HLA or CMV assignments 20 times. A later analysis grouped co-occurring TCRs with DBSCAN, adding TCRdist sequence similarity when clustering within HLA-allele-positive subsets. Repertoires with fewer than 30,000 or more than 120,000 public chains were left out of co-occurrence clustering, as were four to six repertoires with anomalous nucleotide sharing. TCRdb carries this immuneACCESS record with in-frame sequences only. Its versions omit some clonotypes, under half of them owing to an unresolved V gene in the studies checked, with the rest unexplained. The D gene and trimming were derived from the DNA, and the V and J assignments and clone size from that table. The sample records approximately 120,000 clones, roughly 80% of which are singletons. The ten most abundant clones make up approximately 2.4% of the sample.

The cohort comprised 666 healthy bone marrow donors. Cohort members were all nominally healthy when sampled, although unrecorded immune exposures were likely present. The donor was CMV seronegative and was included in the group of 352 seronegative cohort members. Each donor provided a peripheral blood sample, and peripheral blood mononuclear cells were used for TCR beta sequencing. The Qiagen DNeasy Blood Extraction Kit was used to extract genomic DNA from the blood cell samples. The study at large found these results: A later analysis reported that several top co-occurrence clusters appeared linked to parvovirus B19, influenza, CMV and Epstein-Barr virus. Sequencing depth was assumed to be roughly uniform across donors in the presence/absence analyses, though that assumption may not hold. In a later analysis, some 18,000 TCR beta sequences were associated with specific HLA alleles at a false discovery rate of 0.05. A later analysis found that most CMV-associated TCR beta chains appeared HLA-restricted, with HLA associations seemingly driven largely by CMV exposure. In a later analysis, HLA-associated TCR beta chains were found to be more clonally expanded and to have lower generation probabilities than equally common non-associated chains. The classifier was reported to diagnose cytomegalovirus status with high specificity and sensitivity in both the original and validation cohorts. HLA typing was unavailable for some donors at each locus, so association tests used only the typed subset. Seventeen rarely observed V segments, including chromosome 9 orphons, were excluded from the earlier analysis of a few hundred of the donors because counts were too low. It was suggested by the authors that the approach could potentially be generalized to other disease states and immunological phenotypes. When HLA alleles, especially DR and DQ, strongly co-occurred, TCR associations were difficult to assign to individual alleles. Linkage disequilibrium might explain the correlated functional status among segregating V segments, but an unknown experimental factor could not be ruled out. In vitro tests confirmed that a few of the cytomegalovirus-associated TCR beta chains recognize cytomegalovirus antigens. A further reported finding was that TCR beta sequences accurately predicted the HLA-A and HLA-B alleles for most subjects in the first cohort. In a later genetic analysis, fewer N-insertions in productive TCRs were reported among donors in an Asian-associated ancestry cluster than the roughly 700-donor mean. In a later genetic analysis, a missense DCLRE1C variant was associated with V-gene and J-gene trimming of TCR beta chains, and the association was replicated in an independent cohort. This cohort had only TCR beta chains sequenced, and the lack of alpha or paired-chain data limited which features could be detected. Across donors, most TCR sequences were observed very rarely, whereas some public TCRs were present in many individuals. A later analysis found that TCR association rates varied across HLA loci, with DRB1 alleles showing the most associated TCRs and HLA-C alleles the fewest. For the cohort, immune exposure information was limited to CMV serostatus. A group of highly shared sequence variants was considered likely to be a technical artifact of the sequencing pipeline. Broadly in line with IMGT annotations, most TCR beta V segments showed up in productive rearrangements about 87% or about 30% of the time in an earlier analysis of 587 of the donors. A total of fewer than 200 TCR beta chains were listed by the study as associated with cytomegalovirus.

This TCR was recovered from a female donor in good health and CMV-seronegative. Sequenced sample: PBMCs.

CDR3 loop: CASRDNFTGELFF. The nucleotide sequence reads as follows: TGTGCCAGCCGCGACAATTTCACCGGGGAGCTGTTTTTT. The chain couples TRBV7-3 to TRBJ2-2; no D segment can be confidently identified. CDR1 SGHTA and CDR2 FQGTGA were looked up in the germline V gene. V loses 8 bases of germline sequence and J loses 4 bases, and the interval between the two ends is 11 bases. Its CDR3 holds 13 amino acids, cysteine through phenylalanine. The only DNA kept is the CDR3, 39 bases in frame from the first base.